These 9 T cell receptor beta chains share one sample of origin, sequenced in a study of OX40 agonist ivuxolimab in advanced cancers. Libraries came from the immunoSEQ multiplex PCR assay. TCRdb re-hosts the immuneACCESS table, in-frame sequences only. Its copies lack some clones; in the studies checked, an unresolved V gene accounts for under half of them, and the cause for the rest is not known. The sample yields roughly 60,000 clones; approximately 89% were counted once. The ten biggest clones cover 1.1% of the sample. This material consisted of CD4+ or CD8+ T cells sorted from blood, taken in a trial of the OX40 agonist ivuxolimab. The receptors derive from an adult with an advanced solid tumor such as melanoma, head and neck, liver or kidney cancer.

The gene calls are TRBV27 and TRBJ2-7, with TRBD2 matching 8 bases. After removal of 3 bases from V and 6 bases from J, the junction contained 16 bases not matched to a gene. This CDR3 comprises 17 residues. Germline-derived CDR1 and CDR2 are MNHEY and SMNVEV (reference sequence). The CDR3 region is CASSFQSPGLVSGEQYF. Here the CDR3 DNA reads TGTGCCAGCAGTTTCCAATCGCCGGGACTAGTATCCGGCGAGCAGTACTTC.

This clone was picked up a small number of times. This chain joins TRBV9 and TRBJ1-1; a weak D match, TRBD1 (5 bases). The CDR3 contains 16 residues. Per the germline V gene, CDR1 is SGDLS and CDR2 is YYNGEE. V was trimmed by 0 bases and J by 0 bases, leaving 12 bases between them. In DNA, the CDR3 is TGTGCCAGCAGCGTAGGAGGGACGAGCTTGAACACTGAAGCTTTCTTT. This translates into CASSVGGTSLNTEAFF.

The chain joins TRBV9 to TRBJ1-1; 9 bases align to TRBD1. J gave up 1 base and V 2 bases, and 0 bases lay outside the gene matches. CDR1 SGDLS and CDR2 YYNGEE come from the germline V gene. This CDR3 region has 14 residues. The CDR3 here is CASSVTGGNTEAFF. CDR3 nucleotide sequence: TGTGCCAGCAGCGTGACAGGGGGGAACACTGAAGCTTTCTTT.

The chain is built from TRBV28 and TRBJ2-5; TRBD1 matches 7 bases. From germline, CDR1 is MDHEN and CDR2 SYDVKM. Trimming removed 5 bases from V and 5 bases from J; junction bases left unmatched: 8. CDR3 length: 14 amino acids. The CDR3 DNA follows: TGTGCCAGCAGTAAAGACAGGGCAGGGGAGACCCAGTACTTC. As protein: CASSKDRAGETQYF.

CDR3 nucleotides: TGTGCCAGCAGCTCTCCGACTCAGTACGAGCAGTACTTC. Encoded protein: CASSSPTQYEQYF. The chain joins TRBV28 to TRBJ2-7; D is ambiguous. Trimming removed 6 bases at V and 4 bases at J, with 13 bases between. The germline CDR1 and CDR2 sequences are MDHEN and SYDVKM. The CDR3 has 13 residues.

This chain connects TRBV18 to TRBJ2-1, with TRBD2 matching over 7 bases. Germline-derived CDR1 and CDR2 are KGHSH and LQKENI. The CDR3 spans 15 residues. V was pared by 2 bases and J by 7 bases, with 8 bases of the junction left unmatched. CDR3 in amino acids: CASSPAGAFSNEQFF. CDR3 in DNA: TGTGCCAGCTCACCAGCGGGAGCCTTTTCTAATGAGCAGTTCTTC.

This clone was seen only once. This sequence joins TRBV2 and TRBJ2-1, with D perhaps TRBD1 (5 bases). Germline CDR1 is SNHLY and CDR2 is FYNNEI. Trimming took 7 bases from V and 9 from J, leaving 13 bases between them. CDR3 length equals 12 residues. The CDR3 coding sequence is TGTGCCAGCACTGACAGTTATCCTGAGCAGTTCTTC. It codes for CASTDSYPEQFF.

This clone occurred once. The V gene is TRBV5-8, the J gene TRBJ2-1; the match to TRBD2 covers 7 bases. Germline assignment: CDR1 SGHTS and CDR2 YDEGEE. The CDR3 runs 15 residues. Trimming cost V 3 bases and J 3 bases; bases outside gene matches: 6. The CDR3 DNA is TGTGCCAGCAGCTATCCTAGCGGAGACTACAATGAGCAGTTCTTC. The encoded protein is CASSYPSGDYNEQFF. The full variable domain, its missing parts supplied by reference TRBV5-8 and TRBJ2-1, is EAGVTQSPTHLIKTRGQQATLRCSPISGHTSVYWYQQALGLGLQFLLWYDEGEERNRGNFPPRFSGRQFPNYSSELNVNALELEDSALYLCASSYPSGDYNEQFFGPGTRLTVL.

This chain links TRBV6-1 with TRBJ2-7, with 8 bases that match TRBD1. Germline V gives CDR1 MNHNS, CDR2 SASEGT. The CDR3 is 16 amino acids. Unmatched junction bases numbered 7, after V lost 2 bases and J lost 1 base. The CDR3 DNA follows: TGTGCCAGCAGTGAATCAACAGGGGGAGAATCCTACGAGCAGTACTTC. This gives the protein CASSESTGGESYEQYF.